Presented here are 7 T cell receptor beta chains from one specimen sequenced in a study of T cell changes during pregnancy in multiple sclerosis (dated by TCRdb to between 2018 and 2020). The library was obtained by the immunoSEQ multiplex PCR assay. This is the immuneACCESS table as TCRdb keeps it, with only in-frame sequences that have V and J called. A part of the clones is gone; compared with another copy, unresolved V genes explain less than half, and the rest is unexplained. This sample lists over 70,000 clones; approximately 94% were detected once. In total, the top ten clones hold less than 2.5% of the sample. Sequenced here: peripheral blood, sampled in the third trimester of pregnancy. Receptors originate from a female donor with multiple sclerosis, enrolled in a pregnancy study.

The chain links TRBV5-1 to TRBJ1-4; no clear D. The CDR3 extends over 15 amino acids. V lost 4 bases and J lost 4, with 14 bases in between. Germline V CDR1 and CDR2: SGHRS, YFSETQ. The chain's CDR3 is CASSLEGSNNEKLFF. CDR3 sequence (DNA): TGCGCCAGCAGCCTAGAAGGAAGTAATAATGAAAAACTGTTTTTT.

V usage is TRBV21-1 and J usage is TRBJ1-1; the table assigns TRBD1, which was not confirmed against the DNA. TRBV21-1 is a pseudogene segment. The CDR3 totals 15 residues. As DNA, the CDR3 is TGTGCCAGCAGGATTCCAGGGGGCTGGAACACTGAAGCTTTCTTT. It specifies CASRIPGGWNTEAFF.

The gene calls are TRBV7-9 and TRBJ2-7, with D uncertain. The CDR3 spans 12 residues. CDR1 SEHNR and CDR2 FQNEAQ come from the germline V gene (reference sequence). V was clipped by 0 bases and J by 5 bases, with 5 bases between them. The CDR3 DNA reads as TGTGCCAGCAGCTTAGCGCTAAACGAGCAGTACTTC. It codes for CASSLALNEQYF.

This clone showed up just a few times. The chain combines TRBV7-9 with TRBJ2-1; tentative D call: TRBD2 (6 bases). Between the trimmed V and J ends, which lost 5 bases and 6 bases, there was a span of 11 bases. The CDR3 is 13 residues long. In germline, CDR1 is SEHNR, CDR2 FQNEAQ (reference sequence). CDR3 bases: TGTGCCAGCAGCGGAGGGCCTGTCAATGAGCAGTTCTTC. This encodes CASSGGPVNEQFF.

V gene TRBV11-2 combines with J gene TRBJ1-4; D is uncertain. V lost 6 bases and J lost 6, with 14 bases in between. The length of the CDR3 is 14 residues. CDR1 and CDR2 from the germline V gene are SGHAT and FQNNGV. CDR3 nucleotide sequence: TGTGCCAGCAGTAGTGCGGTTGTATATGAAAAACTGTTTTTT. Residues: CASSSAVVYEKLFF.

This chain links TRBV9 with TRBJ1-5, with D possibly TRBD1 on 5 matching bases. Germline assignment: CDR1 SGDLS and CDR2 YYNGEE. CDR3 length: 14 residues. V lost 3 bases to trimming and J lost 9 bases, with 16 bases between them. As DNA, the CDR3 is TGTGCCAGCAGCGCCTCCTGGGGGGAAAGGCCCCAGCATTTT. Amino acids: CASSASWGERPQHF.

This chain joins TRBV7-6 and TRBJ1-1; TRBD1 agrees at 8 bases. After removal of 6 bases from V and 3 bases from J, the junction contained 9 bases not matched to a gene. CDR3 length: 15 residues. CDR1 is SGHVS and CDR2 is FNYEAQ in the germline V gene. CDR3 sequence (DNA): TGTGCCAGCAGTATATTAACAGGGGGGGACACTGAAGCTTTCTTT. This sequence encodes CASSILTGGDTEAFF.